This T cell receptor beta chain was documented in a study of cytomegalovirus exposure and HLA in healthy donors. Overall study: Some 200 million T cells yielded some 120 million unique TCR beta sequences in earlier analysis. Study-level points and caveats: The authors listed 150 to 200 TCR beta chains as cytomegalovirus-associated. For presence/absence analyses, sequencing depth was assumed to be roughly uniform across donors.

Germline CDR1 reads LNHDA; CDR2 reads SQIVND (reference sequence). V dropped 3 bases and J dropped 3; count of bases not matched to a gene: 5. The CDR3 covers 15 residues. PCR employed 60 Vbeta and 13 Jbeta primers. Sequencing used immunoSEQ multiplex PCR; TCRdb keeps in-frame clones, though not all of them. The sample lists about 120,000 clones, approximately 72% occurring once. Note on this clone: The antigen remains unidentified.

The TCR originated in a man between 60 and 75 years old in good health and CMV-seropositive. The chain couples TRBV19 to TRBJ2-7; 10 nucleotides agree with TRBD1. The sequenced material came from PBMCs. The CDR3 sequence: CASSIAGTGDYEQYF. The CDR3 DNA sequence: TGTGCCAGTAGTATTGCCGGGACAGGGGACTACGAGCAGTACTTC.